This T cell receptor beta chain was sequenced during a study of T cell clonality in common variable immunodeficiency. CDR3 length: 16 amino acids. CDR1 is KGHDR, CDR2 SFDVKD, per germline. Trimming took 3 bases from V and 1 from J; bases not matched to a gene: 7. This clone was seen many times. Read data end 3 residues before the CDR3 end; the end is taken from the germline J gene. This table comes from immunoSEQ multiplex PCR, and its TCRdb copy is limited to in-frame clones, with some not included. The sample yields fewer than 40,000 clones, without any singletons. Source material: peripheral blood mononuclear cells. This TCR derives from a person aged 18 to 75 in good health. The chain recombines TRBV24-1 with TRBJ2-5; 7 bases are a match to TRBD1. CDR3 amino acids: CATSDQSRTGQETQYF. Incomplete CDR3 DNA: TGTGCCACCAGTGATCAATCCCGGACAGGCCAAGAGACC.